Following are 25 T cell receptor beta chains from one sample sequenced in a study of cytomegalovirus exposure and HLA in healthy donors. Using immunoSEQ multiplex PCR, the repertoire was profiled, and TCRdb retains in-frame clones only, with some absent. The sample contains 250,000 to 400,000 clones, around 90% of which appear only once. The source material was PBMCs. These receptors were taken from a woman in her thirties in good health and CMV-seropositive.

Here the CDR3 DNA reads TGTGCCAGCAGCCGAACTAGCGGTGGCTACGAGCAGTACTTC. This sequence encodes CASSRTSGGYEQYF. V gene TRBV11-2 combines with J gene TRBJ2-7; 8 bases match TRBD2. Losses at the gene ends were 5 bases for V and 3 bases for J; bases not matched to a gene: 6. Germline-derived CDR1 and CDR2 are SGHAT and FQNNGV. There are 14 residues in the CDR3.

CDR3 DNA: TGCGCCAGCAGCCACGACGGACTAGCGGGCTCCTACAATGAGCAGTTCTTC. Protein sequence: CASSHDGLAGSYNEQFF. This chain joins TRBV4-1 and TRBJ2-1, with TRBD2 matching over 11 bases. Losses at the gene ends were 3 bases for V and 0 bases for J; bases not matched to a gene: 4. Germline V gene data show CDR1 as MGHRA and CDR2 as YSYEKL. CDR3 length: 17 amino acids.

This chain links TRBV9 with TRBJ1-2; D is unresolved. Trimming pared 7 bases from V and 8 bases from J, leaving 12 bases between. This CDR3 is built from 11 residues. Looked up from germline, CDR1 is SGDLS and CDR2 is YYNGEE. In nucleotides, the CDR3 is TGTGCCAGCCTTAGCGCGGGAGGCTACACCTTC. Protein product: CASLSAGGYTF.

The rearrangement uses TRBV6-5 and TRBJ2-3, with TRBD2 matching 8 bases. The CDR3 totals 16 residues. Germline loops: CDR1 MNHEY, CDR2 SVGAGI. V shed 3 bases and J 5 bases; nucleotides not matched to a gene: 10. The CDR3 DNA reads TGTGCCAGCAGTTATGGGATAGCGGGGCCCCGAGATACGCAGTATTTT. Its translation: CASSYGIAGPRDTQYF.

V gene TRBV4-3 combines with J gene TRBJ2-7; D is unresolved. The CDR3 sequence is 12 residues long. Germline V lookup: CDR1 LGHNA, CDR2 YSLEER. V lost 1 base and J 5 bases, leaving 6 bases between the germline ends. The CDR3 sequence is CASSQGGDEQYF. CDR3 nucleotide sequence: TGCGCCAGCAGCCAAGGGGGTGACGAGCAGTACTTC.

The chain links TRBV28 to TRBJ2-5; TRBD2 agrees at 9 bases. The CDR3 is 13 amino acids. Germline CDR1 MDHEN, CDR2 SYDVKM. V gave up 6 bases and J gave up 5 bases; unmatched junction bases: 4. Here the CDR3 reads CASRNSGSETQYF. The CDR3 nucleotides read TGTGCCAGCAGAAATAGCGGGAGCGAGACCCAGTACTTC. The full variable domain, with the rest looked up from reference TRBV28 and TRBJ2-5, is DVKVTQSSRYLVKRTGEKVFLECVQDMDHENMFWYRQDPGLGLRLIYFSYDVKMKEKGDIPEGYSVSREKKERFSLILESASTNQTSMYLCASRNSGSETQYFGPGTRLLVL.

This chain uses TRBV11-2 with TRBJ1-2, with D unresolved. CDR3 length equals 14 residues. V was clipped by 4 bases and J by 8 bases, with 17 bases between them. Germline values: CDR1 SGHAT, CDR2 FQNNGV. This chain's CDR3 is CASSSIPGLGGYTF. CDR3 in DNA: TGTGCCAGCAGCTCCATTCCGGGTCTGGGAGGCTACACCTTC.

The rearrangement links TRBV28 to TRBJ1-5; 8 positions match TRBD1. Germline CDR1 reads MDHEN; CDR2 reads SYDVKM. The CDR3 loop spans 20 amino acids. V dropped 2 bases and J dropped 4; count of bases not matched to a gene: 19. CDR3 residues: CASSLMGLDGRGRGNQPQHF. The DNA for the CDR3 is TGTGCCAGCAGTTTAATGGGGCTTGATGGCAGGGGGCGAGGAAATCAGCCCCAGCATTTT.

The rearrangement joins TRBV15 to TRBJ2-1; tentative D call: TRBD2 (7 bases). CDR1 is LNHNV and CDR2 is YYDKDF in the germline V gene (reference sequence). This CDR3 region has 16 residues. Between the trimmed V and J ends, which lost 1 base and 4 bases, there was a span of 14 bases. CDR3 sequence (DNA): TGTGCCACCAGCAGAGCTGGGGGGGCAGTTTACAATGAGCAGTTCTTC. This gives the protein CATSRAGGAVYNEQFF. The full variable domain, with the rest looked up from reference TRBV15 and TRBJ2-1, is DAMVIQNPRYQVTQFGKPVTLSCSQTLNHNVMYWYQQKSSQAPKLLFHYYDKDFNNEADTPDNFQSRRPNTSFCFLDIRSPGLGDTAMYLCATSRAGGAVYNEQFFGPGTRLTVL.

The chain carries TRBV28 and TRBJ2-1; no clear D gene. The CDR3 has 17 residues. Trimming shortened V by 2 bases and J by 6 bases, and 20 bases separated the two germline ends. Germline V gene data show CDR1 as MDHEN and CDR2 as SYDVKM. This CDR3 is CASSLAGSGLVLNEQFF. The CDR3, as DNA: TGTGCCAGCAGTTTAGCAGGTTCAGGCTTAGTCCTCAATGAGCAGTTCTTC.

The CDR3 region is CASSFVAGSYNEQFF. The CDR3 DNA is TGTGCCAGCAGCTTTGTAGCGGGCTCCTACAATGAGCAGTTCTTC. The genes are TRBV7-6 and TRBJ2-1; 7 bases are shared with TRBD2. J lost 0 bases, V lost 3 bases, and 2 bases had no gene match. Germline CDR1 is SGHVS and CDR2 is FNYEAQ. This CDR3 contains 15 residues.

The V gene is TRBV7-2, the J gene TRBJ1-1; D gene ambiguous. The germline V gene has CDR1 SGHTA and CDR2 FQGNSA. The CDR3 is made up of 16 amino acids. V was shortened by 0 bases and J by 0 bases, with 11 bases between the two germline ends. DNA for the CDR3: TGTGCCAGCAGCTTAGCTAGTAGCCAGTTGAACACTGAAGCTTTCTTT. Translation: CASSLASSQLNTEAFF.

The V call is TRBV6-6, the J call TRBJ2-2; TRBD2 matches 10 bases. V was clipped by 6 bases and J by 5 bases; unmatched bases: 6. The CDR3 loop spans 15 amino acids. Germline loops: CDR1 MNHNY, CDR2 SVGAGI (reference sequence). The CDR3 loop reads CASSSSGRRTGELFF. As DNA, the CDR3 is TGTGCCAGCAGCTCTAGCGGGAGACGGACCGGGGAGCTGTTTTTT.

The J gene is TRBJ1-1, the V gene TRBV10-3, with 10 nucleotides matching TRBD1. Germline lookup yields CDR1 ENHRY and CDR2 SYGVKD. V was clipped by 0 bases and J by 3 bases; unmatched bases: 10. The CDR3 runs 18 residues. CDR3 amino acids: CAISESPLGQGVYTEAFF. The CDR3 nucleotides read TGTGCCATCAGTGAGTCACCCCTCGGACAGGGGGTTTACACTGAAGCTTTCTTT.

V is TRBV29-1 and J is TRBJ1-2, with a possible D match to TRBD1 (6 bases). The CDR3 spans 13 residues. V gave up 8 bases and J gave up 6 bases, with 19 bases separating them. CDR1 and CDR2 (germline): SQVTM, ANQGSEA. CDR3 protein: CSLTGGSSDGYTF. DNA for the CDR3: TGCAGCTTAACTGGGGGCTCAAGCGATGGCTACACCTTC.

This chain joins TRBV13 and TRBJ1-3; 9 bases align to TRBD1. CDR1 and CDR2 (germline): PRHDT, FYEKMQ (reference sequence). The CDR3 spans 18 residues. Germline trimming cut 5 bases from V and 3 bases from J; bases unmatched to any gene: 14. The CDR3 loop is CASSPRGQGSFVGNTIYF. The CDR3 coding sequence is TGTGCCAGCAGCCCTAGGGGACAGGGCTCGTTCGTTGGAAACACCATATATTTT.

This chain uses TRBV4-3 with TRBJ2-1; D is unresolved. The length of the CDR3 is 17 residues. Trimming cost V 4 bases and J 2 bases, with 18 bases left between them. Germline V lookup: CDR1 LGHNA, CDR2 YSLEER. The CDR3 sequence is CASSRSVGPGPYNEQFF. As DNA, the CDR3 is TGCGCCAGCAGCCGCTCAGTAGGGCCAGGACCCTACAATGAGCAGTTCTTC.

This clone was detected many times. The chain employs TRBV6-1 and TRBJ2-6; the D is unclear. Germline lookup yields CDR1 MNHNS and CDR2 SASEGT. Trimming removed 1 base at V and 1 base at J, with 5 bases between. The CDR3 length is 15 residues. CDR3 coding DNA: TGTGCCAGCAGTGAAGATGGGTCTGGGGCCAACGTCCTGACTTTC. Translating gives CASSEDGSGANVLTF.

This clone was seen a few times. This sequence joins TRBV6-1 and TRBJ2-1; no definite D call. The CDR3 extends over 14 amino acids. The germline V gene encodes CDR1 MNHNS and CDR2 SASEGT. V gave up 3 bases and J gave up 4 bases, with 10 bases separating them. The CDR3 DNA reads TGTGCCAGCAGTGACCGGACGGAGTACAATGAGCAGTTCTTC. Protein: CASSDRTEYNEQFF.

This clone appeared once. The J gene is TRBJ2-7, the V gene TRBV6-5, with TRBD1 identical over 7 bases. The junction had 7 bases not matched to a gene; V was cut back by 6 bases and J by 5 bases. The germline CDR1 and CDR2 sequences are MNHEY and SVGAGI. The CDR3 extends over 13 amino acids. The CDR3 loop is CASRIDRDDEQYF. The CDR3, as DNA: TGTGCCAGCAGAATCGACAGGGACGACGAGCAGTACTTC.

The chain has TRBV29-1 and TRBJ2-1, with no clear D. This CDR3 spans 12 amino acids. The V end lost 3 bases, the J end lost 9 bases, and 12 bases lay between the germline ends. The germline V gene encodes CDR1 SQVTM and CDR2 ANQGSEA. CDR3 sequence: CSVDARSGEQFF. DNA of the CDR3: TGCAGCGTTGACGCCCGCTCGGGTGAGCAGTTCTTC.

This clone is a singleton in its sample. The V call is TRBV7-9, the J call TRBJ2-1; D is uncertain. CDR3 size: 13 residues. Trimming removed 1 base from V and 5 bases from J, with 6 bases in between. The germline V gene has CDR1 SEHNR and CDR2 FQNEAQ (reference sequence). The CDR3 DNA sequence: TGTGCCAGCAGCTTAGGCAGGAACAATGAGCAGTTCTTC. It yields the protein CASSLGRNNEQFF. Filled out from reference TRBV7-9 and TRBJ2-1, the complete variable domain reads DTGVSQNPRHKITKRGQNVTFRCDPISEHNRLYWYRQTLGQGPEFLTYFQNEAQLEKSRLLSDRFSAERPKGSFSTLEIQRTEQGDSAMYLCASSLGRNNEQFFGPGTRLTVL.

The chain carries TRBV4-1 and TRBJ2-2; D is tentatively TRBD1 or TRBD2 (5 bases each). The germline V and J ends were trimmed by 3 bases and 2 bases, with 13 bases remaining between them. The CDR3 totals 16 residues. Germline V gene lookup returns CDR1 MGHRA and CDR2 YSYEKL. CDR3 bases: TGCGCCAGCAGCCAGGGGGATTGGAGCAACACCGGGGAGCTGTTTTTT. It encodes CASSQGDWSNTGELFF.

The rearrangement joins TRBV11-2 to TRBJ1-5; D possibly corresponds to TRBD1 (5 bases). The germline V and J ends were trimmed by 1 base and 5 bases, with 6 bases remaining between them. This CDR3 region has 13 residues. Germline CDR1 SGHAT, CDR2 FQNNGV. The CDR3 nucleotides are TGTGCCAGCAGCTTAGCGGGGGATCAGCCCCAGCATTTT. Translation gives CASSLAGDQPQHF. Supplemented by reference TRBV11-2 and TRBJ1-5, the full variable domain reads EAGVAQSPRYKIIEKRQSVAFWCNPISGHATLYWYQQILGQGPKLLIQFQNNGVVDDSQLPKDRFSAERLKGVDSTLKIQPAKLEDSAVYLCASSLAGDQPQHFGDGTRLSIL.

The chain is built from TRBV13 and TRBJ2-7, with D unclear. Trimming removed 5 bases at V and 0 bases at J, with 14 bases between. Germline V gene data show CDR1 as PRHDT and CDR2 as FYEKMQ (reference sequence). There are 15 residues in the CDR3. In DNA, the CDR3 is TGTGCCAGCAGCCCCCCCAGAGACGCCTCCTACGAGCAGTACTTC. Translating gives CASSPPRDASYEQYF. Full variable domain (rest looked up from reference TRBV13 and TRBJ2-7): AAGVIQSPRHLIKEKRETATLKCYPIPRHDTVYWYQQGPGQDPQFLISFYEKMQSDKGSIPDRFSAQQFSDYHSELNMSSLELGDSALYFCASSPPRDASYEQYFGPGTRLTVT.